This TCR beta chain was observed in a study of blood T cell repertoires in COVID-19. For the study at large: The study drew acute and convalescent COVID-19 samples from the United States, Italy and Spain. Sources were T cells, B-cell-depleted T cells, or PBMCs; the material itself was cDNA or gDNA.

Source study methods: By means of reference gene primer amplification, nucleated cell counts were estimated. The table came from immunoSEQ multiplex PCR; TCRdb's copy has only in-frame clones and leaves some out. The V and J calls and the clone size are those of that table, but D and trimming were determined from the DNA. The profile shows around 31,000 clones, roughly 90% of them singletons. Unmatched junction bases numbered 8, after V lost 1 base and J lost 5 bases. The CDR3 is made up of 17 amino acids. From germline, CDR1 is MNHEY and CDR2 SVGEGT. The sequenced sample was peripheral blood. The sequence came from a man aged 55 to 69 with acute or convalescent COVID-19. The chain uses TRBV6-2 or TRBV6-3 and TRBJ2-5; 12 nucleotides align to TRBD2. The CDR3 DNA reads as TGTGCCAGCAGTTACTTCCGAACTAGCGGGAGGAGGGAGACCCAGTACTTC. It specifies CASSYFRTSGRRETQYF.